A selection of T cell receptor beta chains follows, all from one sample in a study of molecular identifiers for immune sequencing clone quantification. MiXCR, run by TCRdb on the PCR reads, gives a single entry per CDR3 protein. The sample yields 45,000 to 65,000 distinct CDR3 sequences, less than 25% seen once. The sequencing input was naive CD8+ T cells from blood, with Jurkat cell RNA spiked in. The receptors come from a human donor in good health. Some libraries in this study had Jurkat cell RNA spiked in. The CDR3 runs from the conserved cysteine through the conserved F or W. Fields, in order: J gene, clone size, D gene, V gene, CDR3 DNA, CDR3 protein. A D gene is named only where the DNA matches it firmly. Some rows have no size entry. The others give once, few or many, or a class for an expanded clone.

>TRBJ2-1|many|NA|TRBV9
TGTGCCAGCAGCGTTGATATGGGAAGATACAATGAGCAGTTCTTC
CASSVDMGRYNEQFF
>TRBJ1-5|many|NA|TRBV6-1
TGTGCCAGCAGGGGAGTTGGTGAATATCAGCCCCAGCATTTT
CASRGVGEYQPQHF
>TRBJ2-2|many|NA|TRBV7-9
TGTGCCAGCAGCCACGTCAGGGGCGAGGACACCGGGGAGCTGTTTTTT
CASSHVRGEDTGELFF
>TRBJ2-3|few|NA|TRBV6-5
TGTGCCAGCAGTTCCCTGGGACCTCTAGATACGCAGTATTTT
CASSSLGPLDTQYF
>TRBJ2-1|many|NA|TRBV4-1
TGCGCCAGCTCCGGCGCAGGGGCGGATGAGCAGTTCTTC
CASSGAGADEQFF
>TRBJ1-4|many|TRBD1|TRBV7-6
TGTGCCAGCAGCCCAGGGGGGGGGCTGGCAACTAATGAAAAACTGTTTTTT
CASSPGGGLATNEKLFF
>TRBJ2-2|many|NA|TRBV28
TGTGCCAGCACTCCCATAAGGGCCGGGGAGCTGTTTTTT
CASTPIRAGELFF
>TRBJ1-2|few|TRBD1|TRBV12-3/TRBV12-4
TGTGCCAGCAGTCCACCGGATGGGACAGGGGGCCTGGGCTACACCTTC
CASSPPDGTGGLGYTF
>TRBJ2-1|many|NA|TRBV7-2
TGTGCCAGCAGCACCCTACTCTACAATGAGCAGTTCTTC
CASSTLLYNEQFF
>TRBJ2-7|many|NA|TRBV7-9
TGTGCCAGCAGCTTAGGTCTACAGGCCCACGAGCAGTACTTC
CASSLGLQAHEQYF
>TRBJ2-3|many|NA|TRBV27
TGTGCCAGCAGTTTGCTAGGCACAGATACGCAGTATTTT
CASSLLGTDTQYF
>TRBJ2-7|few|NA|TRBV11-2
TGTGCCAGCAGCTTTCCGGGCCGCTCCTACGAGCAGTACTTC
CASSFPGRSYEQYF
>TRBJ2-5|many|NA|TRBV6-6
TGTGCCAGCAGTTACCGACCTTACCAAGAGACCCAGTACTTC
CASSYRPYQETQYF
>TRBJ2-5|many|TRBD2|TRBV4-3
TGCGCCAGCAGCCACGGACTAGCGATGGAAGAGACCCAGTACTTC
CASSHGLAMEETQYF
>TRBJ1-1|many|NA|TRBV6-2/TRBV6-3
TGTGCCAGCAGGCAGAGTGCCCCCTCCCCCACTGAAGCTTTCTTT
CASRQSAPSPTEAFF
>TRBJ1-1|many|NA|TRBV12-3/TRBV12-4
TGTGCCAGCAGCGCGGCTATATGGACTGAAGCTTTCTTT
CASSAAIWTEAFF
>TRBJ1-5|NA|NA|TRBV9
TGTGCCAGCAGCGGGACAGAAGGTCAGCCCCAGCATTTT
CASSGTEGQPQHF
>TRBJ1-4|many|NA|TRBV6-6
TGTGCCAGCAGTTACTTTTATCTGACGACGGATGAAAAACTGTTTTTT
CASSYFYLTTDEKLFF
>TRBJ2-7|many|NA|TRBV3-1
TGTGCCAGCAGCGCCCCGGTCAAGGGAAGGTACGAGCAGTACTTC
CASSAPVKGRYEQYF
>TRBJ2-7|many|NA|TRBV27
TGTGCCAGCAGTTTGGGATGGAGGTACGAGCAGTACTTC
CASSLGWRYEQYF
>TRBJ2-3|many|NA|TRBV4-3
TGCGCCAGCGGCCCCCGCACCACAGATACGCAGTATTTT
CASGPRTTDTQYF
>TRBJ1-1|many|NA|TRBV4-1
TGCGCCAGCAGCCAAGATATAAAACAGTCGAACACTGAAGCTTTCTTT
CASSQDIKQSNTEAFF
>TRBJ2-7|many|TRBD1|TRBV29-1
TGCAGCGTCCGGACAGGGGGCACCTACGAGCAGTACTTC
CSVRTGGTYEQYF
>TRBJ1-1|many|NA|TRBV9
TGTGCCAGCAGCGCGGAGGGGGACACTGAAGCTTTCTTT
CASSAEGDTEAFF
>TRBJ1-1|NA|NA|TRBV7-9
TGTGCCAGCAGCTTAGGTCTAAAAGGCGGGGTACACACTGAAGCTTTCTTT
CASSLGLKGGVHTEAFF
>TRBJ1-1|many|NA|TRBV7-8
TGTGCCAGCAGCTTGCATGGAGGAAGCAGTGAAGCTTTCTTT
CASSLHGGSSEAFF
>TRBJ2-1|many|TRBD2|TRBV19
TGTGCCAGTAGTACCGAGCGGGATGTCTACGATGAGCAGTTCTTC
CASSTERDVYDEQFF
>TRBJ2-5|many|TRBD2|TRBV27
TGTGCCGGACGAAAACTAGCGGGCCAAGAGACCCAGTACTTC
CAGRKLAGQETQYF
>TRBJ1-2|many|TRBD1|TRBV5-1
TGCGCCAGCAGCGCTTATTCAGGGGGCGACAACTATGGCTACACCTTC
CASSAYSGGDNYGYTF
>TRBJ2-7|many|TRBD2|TRBV4-1
TGCGCCAGCAGCCAAGGGGGACTAGCCTACGAGCAGTACTTC
CASSQGGLAYEQYF
>TRBJ1-1|NA|NA|TRBV6-4
TGTGCCAGCAGTGACACGGGAGGTGGAACTGAAGCTTTCTTT
CASSDTGGGTEAFF
>TRBJ1-5|NA|NA|TRBV6-1
TGTGCCAGCAGTGGGGGACCCCCGAGCAATCAGCCCCAGCATTTT
CASSGGPPSNQPQHF
>TRBJ2-1|many|TRBD2|TRBV28
TGTGCCAGCAGTTTTCCCCCTAGCGGGAGGCGGGGATACAATGAGCAGTTCTTC
CASSFPPSGRRGYNEQFF
>TRBJ2-2|many|TRBD1|TRBV27
TGTGCCAGCAGTTTCGGGACAGCCACCGGGGAGCTTTTTTTT
CASSFGTATGELFF
>TRBJ2-7|many|NA|TRBV30
TGTGCCTGGAGTGCCCTAGACTACGAGCAGTACTTC
CAWSALDYEQYF
>TRBJ1-5|many|NA|TRBV7-9
TGTGCCAGCAGGGTCGGGAATCAGCCCCAGCATTTT
CASRVGNQPQHF
>TRBJ1-1|many|NA|TRBV29-1
TGCAGCGTTGGGGGGCGACCGAACCAAAACACTGAAGCTTTCTTT
CSVGGRPNQNTEAFF
>TRBJ1-5|NA|NA|TRBV6-2/TRBV6-3
TGTGCCAGCAGTTACAGGGGGGGTCAGCCCCAGCATTTT
CASSYRGGQPQHF
>TRBJ2-1|few|TRBD1|TRBV6-2/TRBV6-3
TGTGCCAGCAGTTACGACGGACAGGTTGTCCTTCTTAATGAGCAGTTCTTC
CASSYDGQVVLLNEQFF
>TRBJ1-1|many|NA|TRBV11-2
TGTGCCAGCAGCTTAGGGTACGATATGGTCTACATGAACACTGAAGCTTTCTTT
CASSLGYDMVYMNTEAFF
>TRBJ2-1|NA|TRBD2|TRBV7-2
TGTGCCAGCAGCTACCTAGCGGGATACGATGAGCAGTTCTTC
CASSYLAGYDEQFF
>TRBJ1-1|many|NA|TRBV6-6
TGTGCCACCTCCCCACCGGGGGGCACTGAAGCTTTCTTT
CATSPPGGTEAFF
>TRBJ2-7|many|NA|TRBV6-5
TGTGCCAGCAGTTACCGGGACGGCCCGTACGAGCAGTACTTC
CASSYRDGPYEQYF